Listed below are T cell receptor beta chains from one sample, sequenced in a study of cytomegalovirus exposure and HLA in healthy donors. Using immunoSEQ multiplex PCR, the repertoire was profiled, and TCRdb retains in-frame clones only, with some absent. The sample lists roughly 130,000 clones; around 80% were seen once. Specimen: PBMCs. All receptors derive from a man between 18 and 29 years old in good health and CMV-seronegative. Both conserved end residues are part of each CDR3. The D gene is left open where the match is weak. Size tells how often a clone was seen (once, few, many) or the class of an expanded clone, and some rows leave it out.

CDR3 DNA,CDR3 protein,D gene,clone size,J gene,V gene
TGTGCCAGCAGTCCCCAACCGGGTGCCTCCAAGGGCTACACCTTC,CASSPQPGASKGYTF,.,once,TRBJ1-2,TRBV2
TGTGCCAGCAGACCAGACAGGTTAGCCAAAAACATTCAGTACTTC,CASRPDRLAKNIQYF,.,.,TRBJ2-4,TRBV6-6
TGCGCCAGCAGCCAAGGACTCGTGCAGGGAGGGACTGAAGCTTTCTTT,CASSQGLVQGGTEAFF,.,once,TRBJ1-1,TRBV4-1
TGTGCCAGCAGCGTAGAGGCCGGGGTGGGGGAGCAGTACTTC,CASSVEAGVGEQYF,.,.,TRBJ2-7,TRBV9
TGTGCCAGCAGCTTAATCCGAATCGGGGGGATGTTGGAACCCGCAGATACGCAGTATTTT,CASSLIRIGGMLEPADTQYF,TRBD2,.,TRBJ2-3,TRBV7-8
TGTGCCAGCAGCTCCTCGAGACGAGCGGGAGAGTTC,CASSSSRRAGEF,TRBD2,.,TRBJ2-7,TRBV7-9
TGTGCCAGCAGCCTAGCGGGAGGGCTGGGGAATGAGCAGTTCTTC,CASSLAGGLGNEQFF,TRBD2,.,TRBJ2-1,TRBV7-6
TGTGCCAGCAGCCGGAGCGGGGAAGAGACCCAGTACTTC,CASSRSGEETQYF,TRBD2,once,TRBJ2-5,TRBV4-2
TGTGCCAGCTCAGCTAACCAACAGGTTACCTACGAGCAGTACTTC,CASSANQQVTYEQYF,.,.,TRBJ2-7,TRBV18
TGTGCCATCAGAACCGGGACAGGAAACACTGAAGCTTTCTTT,CAIRTGTGNTEAFF,TRBD1,.,TRBJ1-1,TRBV10-3
TGTGCCAGCAGCTTAGGACAGGGAGAAGCTTTCTTT,CASSLGQGEAFF,TRBD1,few,TRBJ1-1,TRBV7-6
TGTGCCAGCAGCTTGGGAGGCGGGAGTACGGATACGCAGTATTTT,CASSLGGGSTDTQYF,TRBD2,.,TRBJ2-3,TRBV5-4
TGTGCCAGCAGGGTCCGAGCCACAGATACGCAGTATTTT,CASRVRATDTQYF,.,.,TRBJ2-3,TRBV2
TGTGCCAGCAGCTTAGACTCCAATGAGCAGTTCTTC,CASSLDSNEQFF,.,.,TRBJ2-1,TRBV7-2
TGTGCCAGCAGCACAACAGATAGCAATCAGCCCCAGCATTTT,CASSTTDSNQPQHF,.,.,TRBJ1-5,TRBV27
TGTGCCAGCAGTCTTATACTAGCGGGAGCTTCAGATACGCAGTATTTT,CASSLILAGASDTQYF,TRBD2,.,TRBJ2-3,TRBV2
TGTGCCAGCAGCCAAGGGACTAGCGGTACCCAAGAGACCCAGTACTTC,CASSQGTSGTQETQYF,TRBD2,.,TRBJ2-5,TRBV7-8
TGTGCCAGCAGCTTCGACAGGGTGAACACCGGGGAGCTGTTTTTT,CASSFDRVNTGELFF,TRBD1,once,TRBJ2-2,TRBV7-2
TGCGCCAGCAGCCTATCTCCCTCGGGGACAGGTACGGTCTACGAGCAGTACTTC,CASSLSPSGTGTVYEQYF,TRBD1,.,TRBJ2-7,TRBV5-1
TGTTCCAGCAGCTTAGCGCTGGAGGAGGGCAATCAGCCCCAGCATTTT,CSSSLALEEGNQPQHF,.,.,TRBJ1-5,TRBV7-9
TGTGCCAGCTCACCAGAATGGGCTTCCGGGGAGCTGTTTTTT,CASSPEWASGELFF,.,.,TRBJ2-2,TRBV18
TGTGCCAGCAGCCAAGCCAAACCCGGACAGATGATTAACTATGGCTACACCTTC,CASSQAKPGQMINYGYTF,.,few,TRBJ1-2,TRBV14
TGTGCCAGCAGTGAAGCGGGGGCGTCTGGAAACACCATATATTTT,CASSEAGASGNTIYF,.,.,TRBJ1-3,TRBV6-1
TGCGCCAGCAGCCCAACACTAGCGGGAGGGGGAGATACGCAGTATTTT,CASSPTLAGGGDTQYF,TRBD2,.,TRBJ2-3,TRBV5-1
TGTGCCAGCAGCCAGGGTCAGAGTGAAAAACTGTTTTTT,CASSQGQSEKLFF,.,.,TRBJ1-4,TRBV28
TGCGCCAGCAGCTTGGCTGCTAGCGGGAGGGAAAATGAGCAGTTCTTC,CASSLAASGRENEQFF,TRBD2,.,TRBJ2-1,TRBV5-1
TGTGCCAGCAGACCGGGGCGGCTCGGGGGCACCGGGGAGCTGTTTTTT,CASRPGRLGGTGELFF,.,.,TRBJ2-2,TRBV27
TGTGCCAGCAGTCTCACCGGGACTCTGGGGGAGACCCAGTACTTC,CASSLTGTLGETQYF,.,.,TRBJ2-5,TRBV6-5
TGTGCCAGCAGTTCCCCGGGAGGGGACCGAGGCGTCCTGACTTTC,CASSSPGGDRGVLTF,TRBD2,.,TRBJ2-6,TRBV28